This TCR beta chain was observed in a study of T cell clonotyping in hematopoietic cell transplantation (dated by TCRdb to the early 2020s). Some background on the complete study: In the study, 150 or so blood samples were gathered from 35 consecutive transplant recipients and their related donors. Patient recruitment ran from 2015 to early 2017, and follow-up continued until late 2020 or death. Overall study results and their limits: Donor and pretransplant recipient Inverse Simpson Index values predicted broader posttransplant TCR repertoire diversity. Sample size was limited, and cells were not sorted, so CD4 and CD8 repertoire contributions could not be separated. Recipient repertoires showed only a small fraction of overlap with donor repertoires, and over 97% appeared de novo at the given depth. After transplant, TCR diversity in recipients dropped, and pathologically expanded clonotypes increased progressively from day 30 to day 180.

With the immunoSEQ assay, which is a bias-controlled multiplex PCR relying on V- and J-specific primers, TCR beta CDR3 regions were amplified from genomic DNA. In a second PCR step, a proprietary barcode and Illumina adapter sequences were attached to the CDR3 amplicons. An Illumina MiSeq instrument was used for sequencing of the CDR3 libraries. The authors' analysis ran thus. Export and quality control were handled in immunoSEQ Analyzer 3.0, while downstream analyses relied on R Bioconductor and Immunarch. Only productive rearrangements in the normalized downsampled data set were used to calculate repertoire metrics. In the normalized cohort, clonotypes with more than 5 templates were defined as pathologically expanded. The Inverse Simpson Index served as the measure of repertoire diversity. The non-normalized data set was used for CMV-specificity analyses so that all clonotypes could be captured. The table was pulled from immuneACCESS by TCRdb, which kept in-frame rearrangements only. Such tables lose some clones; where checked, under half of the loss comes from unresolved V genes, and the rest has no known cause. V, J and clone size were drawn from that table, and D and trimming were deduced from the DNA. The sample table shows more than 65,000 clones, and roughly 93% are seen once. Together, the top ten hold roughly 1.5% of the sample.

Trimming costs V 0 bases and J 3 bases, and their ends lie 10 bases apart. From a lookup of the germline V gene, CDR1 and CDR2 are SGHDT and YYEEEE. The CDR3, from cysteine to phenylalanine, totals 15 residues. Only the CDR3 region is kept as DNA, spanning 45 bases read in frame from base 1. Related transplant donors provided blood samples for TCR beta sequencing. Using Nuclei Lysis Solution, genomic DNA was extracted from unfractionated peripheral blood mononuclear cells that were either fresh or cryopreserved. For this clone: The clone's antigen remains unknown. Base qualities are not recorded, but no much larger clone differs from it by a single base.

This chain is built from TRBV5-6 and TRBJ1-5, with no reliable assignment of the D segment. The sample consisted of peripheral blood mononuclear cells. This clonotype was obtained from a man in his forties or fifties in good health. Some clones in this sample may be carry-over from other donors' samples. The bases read TGTGCCAGCAGCTTGGGGTCTTACCCCAATCAGCCCCAGCATTTT. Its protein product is CASSLGSYPNQPQHF.